These 14 T cell receptor beta chains came from one sample sequenced in a study of regulatory T cells in long-lasting Graves disease. Time point of the sample: newly diagnosed GD, antithyroid drugs for less than 3 months. RNA extracted from PBMCs served as the sequencing template. Through Arm-PCR of CDR3 regions and iRepertoire HTBI primers, TCR beta libraries were built. TCRdb ran MiXCR on the multiplex PCR reads and lists one entry per CDR3 protein. The sample includes 580,000 or so distinct CDR3 sequences, 16% seen only once; the top ten take approximately 12%. The same sample was also used in a study of T cells in Graves' hyperthyroidism and ophthalmopathy.

The sample here was peripheral blood mononuclear cells (PBMCs), taken at new diagnosis, from a patient treated with antithyroid drugs. The receptors were gathered from a young man with Graves disease.

The gene calls are TRBV10-3 and TRBJ2-1; 9 nucleotides line up with TRBD2. The germline V gene encodes CDR1 ENHRY and CDR2 SYGVKD. With 2 bases clipped from V and 2 bases from J, the junction kept 4 bases outside the gene matches. This CDR3 comprises 16 residues. In nucleotides, the CDR3 is TGTGCCATCAGTGAGAGAGCGGGAGGTGCCTACAATGAGCAGTTCTTC. This codes for CAISERAGGAYNEQFF.

This clonotype was counted at least ten times. J is TRBJ2-1 and V is TRBV27; perhaps TRBD1 as D (6 bases). Germline V gene data show CDR1 as MNHEY and CDR2 as SMNVEV (reference sequence). Trimming took 6 bases from V and 7 from J, leaving 10 bases between them. The CDR3 has 12 residues. The CDR3 DNA is TGTGCCAGCAGGATAGGGGGAAATGAGCAGTTCTTC. It codes for CASRIGGNEQFF.

The rearrangement links TRBV29-1 to TRBJ2-2, with unresolved D. Germline CDR1 reads SQVTM; CDR2 reads ANQGSEA. V shed 5 bases and J shed 0 bases, with 10 bases lying between them. The length of the CDR3 is 14 residues. The CDR3 DNA reads as TGCAGCGTTCGACTGAGATCGAACACCGGGGAGCTGTTTTTT. Its protein product is CSVRLRSNTGELFF.

The V call is TRBV27, the J call TRBJ2-1, with 7 bases identical to TRBD1. Germline values: CDR1 MNHEY, CDR2 SMNVEV (reference sequence). Losses at the gene ends were 5 bases for V and 7 bases for J; bases not matched to a gene: 5. The CDR3 length is 13 residues. The DNA for the CDR3 is TGTGCCAGCAGTACTAGGACAGGTAATGAGCAGTTCTTC. This encodes CASSTRTGNEQFF.

This clonotype turned up a few times. The gene calls are TRBV29-1 and TRBJ2-6; D possibly corresponds to TRBD1 (6 bases). This CDR3 contains 14 residues. CDR1 and CDR2 (germline): SQVTM, ANQGSEA. Trimming shortened V by 7 bases and J by 1 base, and 11 bases separated the two germline ends. The CDR3 reads CSGLDSSGANVLTF. CDR3 nucleotide sequence: TGCAGCGGATTGGACAGTTCTGGGGCCAACGTCCTGACTTTC.

The chain links TRBV6-4 to TRBJ2-2; no firm D call. CDR1 and CDR2 from the germline V gene are MRHNA and SNTAGT. Deletions cut 5 bases from V and 6 bases from J, with 7 bases between. This CDR3 is 12 amino acids long. The CDR3 protein is CASSYVPGELFF. For the CDR3, the DNA is TGTGCCAGCAGTTACGTTCCCGGGGAGCTGTTTTTT.

This clonotype came up many times. The chain combines TRBV24-1 with TRBJ1-1, with a tentative D call TRBD1 (5 bases). Germline V gene data show CDR1 as KGHDR and CDR2 as SFDVKD. This CDR3 region has 17 residues. Trimming took off 0 bases at V and 2 bases at J, with 15 bases between the two ends. CDR3 sequence reads: CATSDLPFGRVNTEAFF. As DNA, the CDR3 is TGTGCCACCAGTGATTTGCCCTTTGGCAGGGTAAACACTGAAGCTTTCTTT.

This clonotype was seen only a few times. J is TRBJ2-1 and V is TRBV11-2, with 9 positions matching TRBD1. J was trimmed by 5 bases and V by 5 bases; bases with no gene match: 10. The CDR3 length is 16 residues. In germline, CDR1 is SGHAT, CDR2 FQNNGV. The CDR3 region is CASSQGTGKRHNEQFF. CDR3 sequence (DNA): TGTGCCAGCAGCCAGGGGACAGGGAAAAGACACAATGAGCAGTTCTTC.

The chain uses TRBV24-1 and TRBJ2-3, with TRBD2 matching over 13 bases. V lost 4 bases and J lost 7; bases outside the gene matches: 7. The CDR3 is 16 residues long. Germline CDR1 reads KGHDR; CDR2 reads SFDVKD. The CDR3 sequence: CATSDGGLAGRNTQYF. The CDR3 DNA is TGTGCCACCAGTGACGGGGGACTAGCGGGAAGAAATACGCAGTATTTT.

This clonotype was detected ten times or more. The J gene is TRBJ2-5, the V gene TRBV7-9; D could derive from TRBD1 or TRBD2 (5 bases each). The germline CDR1 and CDR2 sequences are SEHNR and FQNEAQ (reference sequence). The CDR3 runs 15 residues. Trimming shortened V by 1 base and J by 7 bases, and 16 bases separated the two germline ends. The CDR3 is CASSLVGRESGTQYF. As DNA, the CDR3 is TGTGCCAGCAGCTTAGTCGGCAGGGAGAGTGGGACCCAGTACTTC.

This clonotype was seen many times. The chain combines TRBV10-3 with TRBJ2-7, with D possibly being TRBD1 or TRBD2 (5 bases each). Germline CDR1 and CDR2: ENHRY and SYGVKD. Trimming removed 10 bases from V and 4 bases from J, with 17 bases in between. This CDR3 comprises 13 residues. CDR3 bases: TGTGCCACGGGGCAGGGCGGTATTTACGAGCAGTACTTC. Protein sequence: CATGQGGIYEQYF.

This clonotype was detected only a few times. The chain combines TRBV7-9 with TRBJ2-1; TRBD1 aligns across 11 bases. The germline V gene has CDR1 SEHNR and CDR2 FQNEAQ (reference sequence). CDR3 length: 15 amino acids. J gave up 8 bases and V 5 bases, and 8 bases lay outside the gene matches. CDR3 protein: CASSESRTGGYEQFF. The CDR3 DNA reads TGTGCCAGCAGCGAATCCCGGACAGGGGGCTATGAGCAGTTCTTC.

This chain links TRBV12-3 or TRBV12-4 with TRBJ1-2, with 11 bases that match TRBD1. The CDR3 sequence is 18 residues long. After removal of 3 bases from V and 0 bases from J, the junction contained 9 bases not matched to a gene. CDR3 loop: CASSLKGQGALANYGYTF. The CDR3, as DNA: TGTGCCAGCAGTTTGAAAGGACAGGGGGCCTTAGCTAACTATGGCTACACCTTC.

Many counts were recorded for this clonotype. The genes are TRBV20-1 and TRBJ1-1, with 7 bases identical to TRBD1. CDR1 and CDR2 from the germline V gene are DFQATT and SNEGSKA (reference sequence). This CDR3 region has 13 residues. V lost 4 bases, J lost 0 bases, and 2 bases stayed unmatched. The chain's CDR3 is CSAKQGLNTEAFF. CDR3 nucleotide sequence: TGCAGTGCTAAACAGGGGTTGAACACTGAAGCTTTCTTT.